This paragraph reports one TCR beta chain. This clone was counted ten times or more. Its antigen remains undetermined. Base qualities are not provided; no much larger clone lies one nucleotide away. The data derive from a study of blood T cell repertoires in COVID-19 (dated by TCRdb to 2019 to 2021). Background for the entire study: Samples covering the acute and convalescent phases of COVID-19 were provided by collaborators in the United States, Italy and Spain. The prospective study material was composed of cDNA or gDNA derived from T cells, B-cell-depleted T cells, or PBMCs. The dataset comprised deeply sampled blood TCRbeta repertoires from subjects exposed to, actively infected with, or recovered from COVID-19. The repertoires were released in a freely available public database intended as a resource for research on the immune response to SARS-CoV-2. Samples came from the ongoing ImmuneRACE study (first 160 participants) plus 1,254 subjects from 6 global collaborators. Sample metadata almost always included a de-identified subject ID, COVID-19 status, age in years and sex. Where HLA class I and class II types were available, the types were taken from metadata supplied by the sample provider, not from assay-based typing.

The germline V gene sets CDR1 to ENHRY and CDR2 to SYGVKD. CDR3 length: 18 amino acids, cysteine to phenylalanine. Of all the DNA, just the CDR3 is kept, 54 bases in frame from base 1. V is pared back by 4 bases and J by 0 bases, with 20 bases lying between the germline termini. TCRbeta CDR3 regions were amplified from genomic DNA using the immunoSEQ Assay, a bias-controlled multiplex PCR. In the original analysis: Nucleated cell counts per sample were estimated from amplification of reference gene primers within the assay. To quantify the absolute abundance of each unique TCRbeta CDR3 rearrangement, sequence reads were collapsed and filtered. For each sample, productive Simpson clonality was calculated as the square root of Simpson's diversity index across productive rearrangements. As stored in TCRdb, this immuneACCESS dataset retains in-frame rearrangements with V and J assigned. A fraction of the clones does not appear; measured against another copy, unresolved V genes explain less than half of the discrepancy, and the remainder lacks a known reason. The V and J calls and clone size are taken from that table; D and trimming were inferred from the DNA. The sample table shows roughly 90,000 clones, and 80% are seen once. 10% of the sample goes to the ten largest clones.

Findings and caveats that apply to the study as a whole: How much clinical and demographic metadata was included differed by source and by participant, and the metadata was provided uncurated.

Collaborating institutions collected whole blood in K2EDTA tubes following their own protocols. Collaborator samples were shipped for TCRbeta analysis as frozen whole blood, isolated PBMCs, or DNA extracted from either sample type. This chain joins TRBV10-3 to TRBJ2-3, and perhaps TRBD2 as D gene, on 6 matching bases. The sequenced sample consisted of peripheral blood. This sequence was found in a woman aged 70-85 years with acute or convalescent COVID-19. The DNA sequence follows: TGTGCCATCAGTGTCTTCCCGGGGGTTACCTCTAGCACAGATACGCAGTATTTT. It specifies CAISVFPGVTSSTDTQYF.